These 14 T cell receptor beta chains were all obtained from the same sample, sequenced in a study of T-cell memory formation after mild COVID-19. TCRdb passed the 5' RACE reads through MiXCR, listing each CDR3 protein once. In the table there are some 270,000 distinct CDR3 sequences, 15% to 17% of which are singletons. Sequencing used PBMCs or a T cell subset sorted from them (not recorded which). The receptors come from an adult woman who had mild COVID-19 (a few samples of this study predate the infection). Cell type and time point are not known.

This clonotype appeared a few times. The CDR3 region is CASSQVTGFGYEQYF. CDR3 nucleotides: TGTGCCAGCAGCCAAGTCACAGGGTTTGGATACGAGCAGTACTTC. V is TRBV3-1 and J is TRBJ2-7; D may be TRBD1 (6 bases). This CDR3 region has 15 residues. V was shortened by 1 base and J by 4 bases, with 14 bases between the two germline ends. CDR1 and CDR2 from the germline V gene are LGHDT and YNNKEL (reference sequence).

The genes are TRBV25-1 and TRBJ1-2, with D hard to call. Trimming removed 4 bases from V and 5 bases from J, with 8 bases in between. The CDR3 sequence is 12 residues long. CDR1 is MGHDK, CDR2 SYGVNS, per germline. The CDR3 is CASSGTVYGYTF. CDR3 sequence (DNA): TGTGCCAGCAGTGGGACGGTGTATGGCTACACCTTC.

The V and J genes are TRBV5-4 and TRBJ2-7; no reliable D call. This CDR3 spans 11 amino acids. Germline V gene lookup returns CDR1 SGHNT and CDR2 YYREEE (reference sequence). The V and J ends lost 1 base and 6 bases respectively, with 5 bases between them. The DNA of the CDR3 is TGTGCCAGCAGCTTGAACGGCGAGCAGTACTTC. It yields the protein CASSLNGEQYF.

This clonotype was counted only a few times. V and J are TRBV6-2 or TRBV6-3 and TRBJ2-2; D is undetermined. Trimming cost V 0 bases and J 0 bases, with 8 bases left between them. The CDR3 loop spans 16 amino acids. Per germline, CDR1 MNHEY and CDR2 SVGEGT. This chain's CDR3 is CASSYSQAPNTGELFF. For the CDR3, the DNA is TGTGCCAGCAGTTACTCCCAGGCCCCGAACACCGGGGAGCTGTTTTTT.

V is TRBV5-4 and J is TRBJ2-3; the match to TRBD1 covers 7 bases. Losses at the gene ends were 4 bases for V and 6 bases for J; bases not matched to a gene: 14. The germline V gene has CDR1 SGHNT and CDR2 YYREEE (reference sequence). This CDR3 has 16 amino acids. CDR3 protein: CASSLRVTGSQDTQYF. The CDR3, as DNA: TGTGCCAGCAGCCTCCGCGTGACAGGGAGTCAGGATACGCAGTATTTT.

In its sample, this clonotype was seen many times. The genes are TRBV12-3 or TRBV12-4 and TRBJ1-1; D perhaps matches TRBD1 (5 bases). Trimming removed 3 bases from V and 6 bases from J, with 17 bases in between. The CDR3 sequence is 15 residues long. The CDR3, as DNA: TGTGCCAGCAGTTTTACAAGTGGTGCGGGGCCTGAAGCTTTCTTT. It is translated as CASSFTSGAGPEAFF.

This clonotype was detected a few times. The CDR3 DNA sequence: TGTGCCAGCAGCCCCTATACAGGGCTTCGCACCGGGGAGCTGTTTTTT. This encodes CASSPYTGLRTGELFF. The V gene is TRBV9, the J gene TRBJ2-2; D might be TRBD1 (6 bases). The CDR3 consists of 16 residues. Trimming left V 4 bases short and J 4 bases short, with 17 bases between. The germline V gene has CDR1 SGDLS and CDR2 YYNGEE.

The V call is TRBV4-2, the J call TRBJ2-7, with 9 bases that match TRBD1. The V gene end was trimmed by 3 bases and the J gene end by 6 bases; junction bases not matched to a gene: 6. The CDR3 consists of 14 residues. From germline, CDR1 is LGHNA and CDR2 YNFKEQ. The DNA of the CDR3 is TGTGCCAGCAGCCATGACAGGGGGTTCAGCGAGCAGTACTTC. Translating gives CASSHDRGFSEQYF.

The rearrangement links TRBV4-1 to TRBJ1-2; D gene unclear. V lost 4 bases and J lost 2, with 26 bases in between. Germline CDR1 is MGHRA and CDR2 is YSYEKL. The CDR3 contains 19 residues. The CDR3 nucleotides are TGCGCCAGCAGCCCGAGCGGAGGACGGCAGAGCGCCGCGAACTATGGCTACACCTTC. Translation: CASSPSGGRQSAANYGYTF.

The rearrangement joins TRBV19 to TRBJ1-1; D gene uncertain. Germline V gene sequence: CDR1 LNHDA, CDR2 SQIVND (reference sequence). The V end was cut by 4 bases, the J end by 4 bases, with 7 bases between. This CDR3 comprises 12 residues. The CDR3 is CASSTRVTEAFF. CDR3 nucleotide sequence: TGTGCCAGTAGTACAAGGGTCACTGAAGCTTTCTTT.

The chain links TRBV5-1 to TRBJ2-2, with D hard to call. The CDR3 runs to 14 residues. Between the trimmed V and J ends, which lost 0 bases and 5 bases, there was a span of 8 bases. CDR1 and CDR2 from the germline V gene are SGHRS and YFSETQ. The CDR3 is CASSLDRPTGELFF. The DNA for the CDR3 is TGCGCCAGCAGCTTGGACAGACCAACCGGGGAGCTGTTTTTT.

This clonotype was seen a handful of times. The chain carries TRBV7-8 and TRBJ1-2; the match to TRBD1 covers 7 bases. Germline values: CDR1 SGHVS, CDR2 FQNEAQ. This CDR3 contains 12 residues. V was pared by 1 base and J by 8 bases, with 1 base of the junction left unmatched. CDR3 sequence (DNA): TGTGCCAGCAGCTTAGGACAGGGCGGCTACACCTTC. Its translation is CASSLGQGGYTF.

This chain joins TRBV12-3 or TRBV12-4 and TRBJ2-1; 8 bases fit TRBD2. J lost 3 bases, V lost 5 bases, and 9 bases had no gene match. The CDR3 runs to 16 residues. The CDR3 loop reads CASSSREGVVYNEQFF. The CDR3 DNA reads TGTGCCAGCAGTAGCCGGGAGGGGGTCGTCTACAATGAGCAGTTCTTC.

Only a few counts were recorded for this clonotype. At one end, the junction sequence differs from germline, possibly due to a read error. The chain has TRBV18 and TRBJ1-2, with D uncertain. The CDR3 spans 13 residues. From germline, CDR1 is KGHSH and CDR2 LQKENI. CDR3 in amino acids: CASSPPIRTGKIF. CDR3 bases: TGTGCCAGCTCACCACCGATTCGTACCGGGAAAATATTC.